These T cell receptor beta chains were read from a single sample in a study of T cell responses to AZD1222 COVID-19 vaccine. Method: immunoSEQ multiplex PCR; TCRdb's copy keeps in-frame clones and lacks some. The table lists 90,000 to 120,000 clones, around 94% of them singletons. Sample: peripheral blood, taken on day 0 of AZD1222 vaccination. All receptors come from an adult in good health. Each CDR3 is given with its conserved first and last residue. A D gene is named only where the DNA matches it firmly. Some rows have no size entry. The others give once, few or many, or a class for an expanded clone.

clone_size	d_call	v_call	j_call	cdr3_nt	cdr3_aa
NA	NA	TRBV30	TRBJ1-3	TGTGCCTGGAGTAGGCAGAGCTCTGGAAACACCATATATTTT	CAWSRQSSGNTIYF
NA	NA	TRBV7-9	TRBJ1-2	TGTGCCACCGAGCTTCAGGGATCATCCAACTATGGCTACACCTTC	CATELQGSSNYGYTF
NA	TRBD2	TRBV4-2	TRBJ2-1	TGTGCCAGCAGCCAAACTAGCGGGGCCTACAATGAGCAGTTCTTC	CASSQTSGAYNEQFF
few	NA	TRBV7-3	TRBJ1-5	TGTGCCAGCAGCTTGAACAGGGACCAGCCCCAGCATTTT	CASSLNRDQPQHF
NA	TRBD2	TRBV6-2/TRBV6-3	TRBJ2-7	TGTGCCAGCAGTTACAGCTCCCTAGCGGGGGGCTACGAGCAGTACTTC	CASSYSSLAGGYEQYF
NA	TRBD2	TRBV7-3	TRBJ2-1	TGTGCCAGCAGTCAAGGGACTAGCTCCTACAATGAGCAGTTCTTC	CASSQGTSSYNEQFF
NA	TRBD1	TRBV7-9	TRBJ1-6	TGTGCCAGCAGCCTGGACAGGTATAATTCACCCCTCCACTTT	CASSLDRYNSPLHF
NA	TRBD1	TRBV24-1	TRBJ1-5	TGTGCCACCAGTGATCCTACAGGGGTCGGTCAGCCCCAGCATTTT	CATSDPTGVGQPQHF
NA	NA	TRBV5-1	TRBJ1-2	TGCGCCAGCAGCTTGGGTGACAGAAACTATGGCTACACCTTC	CASSLGDRNYGYTF
NA	NA	TRBV30	TRBJ1-2	TGTGCCTCTCCCTCAAGAGTCGGCTACTATGGCTACACCTTC	CASPSRVGYYGYTF
NA	TRBD1	TRBV6-5	TRBJ1-1	TGTGCCAGCAGGGGGACAGGGGGCGGTACTGAAGCTTTCTTT	CASRGTGGGTEAFF
NA	NA	TRBV2	TRBJ1-1	TGTGCCAGCAGTCGTAAGGGCGGCACTGAAGCTTTCTTT	CASSRKGGTEAFF
NA	NA	TRBV20-1	TRBJ1-1	TGCAGTGCTAGAACTCTTGCTGAAGCTTTCTTT	CSARTLAEAFF
once	NA	TRBV19	TRBJ2-1	TGTGCCAGTAGTCAAATGGGTGAGCAGTTCTTC	CASSQMGEQFF
once	NA	TRBV5-5	TRBJ1-6	TGTGCCAGCAGCGGAGGAAACGGAAATTCACCCCTCCACTTT	CASSGGNGNSPLHF
once	TRBD1	TRBV6-5	TRBJ2-7	TGTGCCAGCAGTTACCATAGGGGACAGGGGGCCTACGAGCAGTACTTC	CASSYHRGQGAYEQYF
NA	NA	TRBV2	TRBJ1-5	TGTGCCAGCCGTCAAGGGGACTTTGGGCCCCAGCATTTT	CASRQGDFGPQHF
NA	NA	TRBV11-1	TRBJ1-1	TGTGCCAGCAGCTTGGGTGAGGGCTTTGAAGCTTTCTTT	CASSLGEGFEAFF
NA	NA	TRBV28	TRBJ2-7	TGTGCCAGCAGTTTTGTTAGGCAGAAACCTTTCTCCTACGAGCAGTACTTC	CASSFVRQKPFSYEQYF
NA	TRBD1	TRBV19	TRBJ1-5	TGTGCCAGTAGGGACAGGGGGCGTAATCAGCCCCAGCATTTT	CASRDRGRNQPQHF
NA	NA	TRBV5-1	TRBJ2-1	TGCGCCAGCAGCTTTCGAAAAAAAAACAATGAGCAGTTCTTC	CASSFRKKNNEQFF
NA	NA	TRBV7-6	TRBJ1-2	TGTGCCAGCAGCTTAGATGCCGGCAGTAACTATGGCTACACCTTC	CASSLDAGSNYGYTF
NA	NA	TRBV5-4	TRBJ1-5	TGTGCCAGCAGCATAATCAATCAGCCCCAGCATTTT	CASSIINQPQHF
NA	NA	TRBV19	TRBJ1-1	TGTGCCAGTAGTATAGGGCAGGGATCCACTGAAGCTTTCTTT	CASSIGQGSTEAFF
NA	NA	TRBV6-5	TRBJ1-3	TGTGCCGTCAAAGGCGAGGGATGGAGTAACACCATATATTTT	CAVKGEGWSNTIYF
NA	NA	TRBV6-5	TRBJ2-7	TGTGCCAGCAGTTACACGGAACGGGGCGACGAGCAGTACTTC	CASSYTERGDEQYF
NA	NA	TRBV18	TRBJ1-2	TGTGCCAGCTCACCGGCATCTAACTATGGCTACACCTTC	CASSPASNYGYTF
NA	NA	TRBV30	TRBJ1-6	TGTGCCTGGAGTGTACCATTCTCGGGGTGGGATTCACCCCTCCACTTT	CAWSVPFSGWDSPLHF
NA	TRBD1	TRBV30	TRBJ1-5	TGTGCCTGGAGGGGTACAGGGGGCGGAGGCAATCAGCCCCAGCATTTT	CAWRGTGGGGNQPQHF
once	NA	TRBV10-3	TRBJ2-1	TGTGCCTCGGGGTCCACCGCCTACAATGAGCAGTTCTTC	CASGSTAYNEQFF
NA	NA	TRBV5-1	TRBJ2-7	TGCGCCAGCAGCTTGATTGGGGGGTCAGGGACCTTTTACGAGCAGTACTTC	CASSLIGGSGTFYEQYF
NA	NA	TRBV24-1	TRBJ2-2	TGTGCCACCAGTGATTTGGTTAGGGGCACCGGGGAGCTGTTTTTT	CATSDLVRGTGELFF
NA	NA	TRBV3-1/TRBV3-2	TRBJ2-2	TGTGCCAGCAGCCTCACCAACACCGGGGAGCTGTTTTTT	CASSLTNTGELFF
NA	NA	TRBV3-1/TRBV3-2	TRBJ1-1	TGTGCCAGCAGTGTCGGGGGTGTGGACACTGAAGCTTTCTTT	CASSVGGVDTEAFF
once	NA	TRBV6-5	TRBJ2-7	TGTGCCAGCAGTTACCAGGGACCCTACGAGCAGTACTTC	CASSYQGPYEQYF
NA	NA	TRBV27	TRBJ1-1	TGTGCCAGCAGTTTATTTGTGCGAGGGGTCCCAGGTGGGGAGACTGAAGCTTTCTTT	CASSLFVRGVPGGETEAFF
once	TRBD1	TRBV2	TRBJ2-7	TGTGCCAGGGGTGGGACAGGGTTTAACGAGCAGTACTTC	CARGGTGFNEQYF
NA	NA	TRBV6-4	TRBJ1-6	TGTGCCAGCAGTGACTGGGCGGATAATTCACCCCTCCACTTT	CASSDWADNSPLHF
NA	NA	TRBV28	TRBJ1-4	TGTGCCAGCAGTTTAATACAGGGCTCGGGTGAAAAACTGTTTTTT	CASSLIQGSGEKLFF
NA	TRBD1	TRBV5-6	TRBJ2-5	TGTGCCAGCAGTCCGGGACAGTTCCACCATCAAGAGACCCAGTACTTC	CASSPGQFHHQETQYF
NA	NA	TRBV18	TRBJ2-7	TGTGCCAGCTCACCAACAGGACGGACCTACGAGCAGTACTTC	CASSPTGRTYEQYF
NA	NA	TRBV5-5	TRBJ1-1	TGTGCCAGCGACCTAGGCAGCATAAGTATGAACACTGAAGCTTTCTTT	CASDLGSISMNTEAFF
NA	NA	TRBV27	TRBJ2-6	TGTGCCAGCAGTTCCCCGGCTAGGGGGGCCAACGTCCTGACTTTC	CASSSPARGANVLTF
NA	NA	TRBV5-1	TRBJ2-3	TGCGCCAGCAGCTTGGGACAGCTTTTCACAGATACGCAGTATTTT	CASSLGQLFTDTQYF
NA	NA	TRBV5-4	TRBJ1-2	TGTGCCAGCAGCTTAGTCGGGACGGACTATGGCTACACCTTC	CASSLVGTDYGYTF
NA	NA	TRBV9	TRBJ1-2	TGTGCCAGCAGCGTAGACGCCTACTATGGCTACACCTTC	CASSVDAYYGYTF
NA	TRBD1	TRBV7-9	TRBJ1-6	TGTGCCAGCAGCCCGGAAACAAACCGGGACAGGGGTGGGCCCCTCCACTTT	CASSPETNRDRGGPLHF
NA	TRBD2	TRBV4-3	TRBJ2-1	TGCGCCAGCAGCCAAGGAATTGGACTAGCGGGGGACAATGAGCAGTTCTTC	CASSQGIGLAGDNEQFF
NA	NA	TRBV7-2	TRBJ2-7	TGTGCCAGCCAGGGAAGCAGCTCCTACGAGCAGTACTTC	CASQGSSSYEQYF
NA	TRBD1	TRBV9	TRBJ1-2	TGTGCCAGCAGCGCTCGACAGGGGGTCCCCACGGGCTATGGCTACACCTTC	CASSARQGVPTGYGYTF
NA	NA	TRBV7-9	TRBJ1-4	TGTGCCAGCAGCTTTCGTTTGGCGGGGCGAAATGAAAAACTGTTTTTT	CASSFRLAGRNEKLFF
NA	NA	TRBV2	TRBJ2-3	TGTGCCAGCAGTGAAAGCGGCACAGATACGCAGTATTTT	CASSESGTDTQYF
NA	NA	TRBV6-2/TRBV6-3	TRBJ1-2	TGTGCCAGTAGTAATTTTCCTAACTATGGCTACACCTTC	CASSNFPNYGYTF
NA	NA	TRBV27	TRBJ2-7	TGTGCCAGCAGGATGATAGGGTCCTACTACGAGCAGTACTTC	CASRMIGSYYEQYF
NA	NA	TRBV28	TRBJ1-2	TGTGCCAGCAGTTTCAGTGGCAGGGGTGGCTACACCTTC	CASSFSGRGGYTF
NA	TRBD1	TRBV5-1	TRBJ2-3	TGCGCCAGCAGCTTGGAGGGACAGGGGCACACAGATACGCAGTATTTT	CASSLEGQGHTDTQYF
NA	TRBD2	TRBV7-9	TRBJ2-1	TGTGCCAGCAGCTTTGCGGCGGGAGGGCCGATTGAGCAGTTCTTC	CASSFAAGGPIEQFF
NA	TRBD1	TRBV11-3	TRBJ2-7	TGTGCCAGCAGCTTAGGTGCGACAGGGGGCTACGAGCAGTACTTC	CASSLGATGGYEQYF
NA	TRBD1	TRBV18	TRBJ2-7	TGTGCCAGCTCTAAGGGGGCCTCAGACGAGCAGTACTTC	CASSKGASDEQYF
NA	NA	TRBV11-1	TRBJ2-1	TGTGCCAGCAGCTCAAAAGGGAATCGCAATGAGCAGTTCTTC	CASSSKGNRNEQFF